This record covers a single T cell receptor (beta chain). Its antigen is still unknown. One junction end disagrees with the germline gene, perhaps due to a read error. From germline, CDR1 is SSHAT and CDR2 FNYEAQ (reference sequence). The CDR3 is 13 amino acids. These data belong to a study of CD8 T cell repertoires and HIV-1 epitope variants. Across the whole study: Controls included no peptide, Ebola AY9 epitope, and a CMV, EBV, flu pool.

Data came from immunoSEQ multiplex PCR; TCRdb stores just in-frame clones and leaves some out. This table holds approximately 5,000 clones, roughly 67% found once. The clonotype was recovered from a male donor with HIV. The chain combines TRBV7-7 with TRBJ2-1; 9 nucleotides line up with TRBD2. The sequencing sample was made of cultured CD8+ T cells derived from PBMCs. The CDR3 reads CASSLVAGVEQFF. CDR3 coding DNA: TGTGCTAGCAGCTTAGTAGCGGGAGTTGAGCAGTTCTTC.